These T cell receptor beta chains were read from a single sample in a study of response to subunit inactivated influenza vaccine. TCRdb fed the RT-PCR reads into MiXCR, producing one record per CDR3 protein. The repertoire includes 800,000 or so distinct CDR3 sequences, approximately 21% of them detected once, and about a tenth sits in the top ten. Sequenced material: PBMCs from blood, taken less than 6 days after vaccination. The receptors stem from a middle-aged man who received an inactivated influenza vaccine. The CDR3 runs from the conserved cysteine through the conserved F or W. The order of the fields is D gene, clone size, J gene, V gene, CDR3 DNA, CDR3 protein. D genes are given only for firm matches. Rows may omit the clone size; those that give it use once, few, many or a size class.

d_gene: -
abundance: -
j_gene: TRBJ2-3
v_gene: TRBV28
CDR3nt: TGTGCCAGCAGTTTGCGGCGGACCCCCGGAGGGTATTTT
CDR3aa: CASSLRRTPGGYF

d_gene: -
abundance: few
j_gene: TRBJ2-1
v_gene: TRBV4-3
CDR3nt: TGCGCCAGCAGCCTCCACGGACATACGGGCGATGAGCAGTTCTTC
CDR3aa: CASSLHGHTGDEQFF

d_gene: TRBD2
abundance: few
j_gene: TRBJ2-5
v_gene: TRBV29-1
CDR3nt: TGCAGCGCCGGATGGGAGGGGTTAAAAGAGACCCAGTACTTC
CDR3aa: CSAGWEGLKETQYF

d_gene: TRBD1
abundance: few
j_gene: TRBJ1-4
v_gene: TRBV19
CDR3nt: TGTGCCAGTAGCCCAGGGGGCGCTTCTAATGAAAAACTGTTTTTT
CDR3aa: CASSPGGASNEKLFF

d_gene: TRBD1
abundance: -
j_gene: TRBJ2-3
v_gene: TRBV6-2/TRBV6-3
CDR3nt: TGTGCCAGCAGTAAGGACAGGGGGCTCGATACAGATACGCAGTATTTT
CDR3aa: CASSKDRGLDTDTQYF

d_gene: -
abundance: few
j_gene: TRBJ1-4
v_gene: TRBV5-5
CDR3nt: TGTGCCAGCAGTACGGTGGGGACTGCAACTAATGAAAAACTGTTTTTT
CDR3aa: CASSTVGTATNEKLFF

d_gene: -
abundance: few
j_gene: TRBJ1-4
v_gene: TRBV13
CDR3nt: TGTGCCAGCAGCCCGCCTCAAGGCCGGAATGAAAAACTGTTTTTT
CDR3aa: CASSPPQGRNEKLFF

d_gene: -
abundance: few
j_gene: TRBJ2-3
v_gene: TRBV20-1
CDR3nt: TGCAGTGCCAACCTAGGGGTTTACACAGATACGCAGTATTTT
CDR3aa: CSANLGVYTDTQYF

d_gene: -
abundance: -
j_gene: TRBJ1-2
v_gene: TRBV6-2/TRBV6-3
CDR3nt: TGTGCCAGCAGTTACATTCGACAGGAGAACTATGGCTACACCTTC
CDR3aa: CASSYIRQENYGYTF

d_gene: -
abundance: -
j_gene: TRBJ2-5
v_gene: TRBV7-9
CDR3nt: TGTGCCAGCAGCTTAGCGGTGACTGGGGCCGAGACCCAGTACTTC
CDR3aa: CASSLAVTGAETQYF

d_gene: -
abundance: few
j_gene: TRBJ2-7
v_gene: TRBV20-1
CDR3nt: TGCAGTGCTAGAGGCCGCGGTGGGGGGTTGTTGGGCGAGCAGTACTTC
CDR3aa: CSARGRGGGLLGEQYF

d_gene: -
abundance: -
j_gene: TRBJ2-1
v_gene: TRBV7-2
CDR3nt: TGTGCCAGCAGCTCCACCCGGGTGGCTCTCCTTGAGCAGTTCTTC
CDR3aa: CASSSTRVALLEQFF

d_gene: TRBD2
abundance: few
j_gene: TRBJ2-3
v_gene: TRBV5-1
CDR3nt: TGCGCCAGCAGGTTAGCGGGGGGCGCAGATACGCAGTATTTT
CDR3aa: CASRLAGGADTQYF

d_gene: -
abundance: -
j_gene: TRBJ2-5
v_gene: TRBV7-2
CDR3nt: TGTGCCAGCAGCTCCACTAAAGGGACCCAGTACTTC
CDR3aa: CASSSTKGTQYF

d_gene: -
abundance: few
j_gene: TRBJ1-5
v_gene: TRBV20-1
CDR3nt: TGCAGTGTCGGGGACTCGGCTCAGCCCCAGCATTTT
CDR3aa: CSVGDSAQPQHF

d_gene: TRBD1
abundance: -
j_gene: TRBJ2-1
v_gene: TRBV4-1
CDR3nt: TGCGCCAGCAGCGAAGGGGGCCTGTATGAGCAGTTCTTC
CDR3aa: CASSEGGLYEQFF